This T cell receptor (beta chain) came from a study of OX40 agonist ivuxolimab in advanced cancers. About the research overall: About 44% of patients had received prior checkpoint inhibitor therapy.

V gave up 5 bases and J gave up 2 bases; unmatched junction bases: 3. The CDR3 is made up of 14 amino acids. The germline V gene has CDR1 MNHEY and CDR2 SVGAGI. The count of this clone is one. Its antigen is currently unknown. Study observations and caveats: In the expanded peripheral T cells, antigen specificity was never determined. There was clonal expansion of CD4+ and CD8+ blood T cells by week 6 at 0.1 to 3.0 mg/kg. Averaging showed that CD8+ T cells had more expanded clones than CD4+ did.

Assay used: immunoSEQ multiplex PCR; TCRdb lists only in-frame clones, some missing. The sample carries 50,000 or so clones, 86% recorded once. The sample in question was CD4+ or CD8+ T cells sorted from blood, obtained in a trial of the OX40 agonist ivuxolimab. The clonotype comes from an adult with an advanced solid tumor such as melanoma, head and neck, liver or kidney cancer. V and J are TRBV6-5 and TRBJ2-7; TRBD1 matches 10 bases. The CDR3 sequence: CASSIDRGPYEQYF. Written as DNA, the CDR3 is TGTGCCAGCAGTATAGACAGGGGGCCCTACGAGCAGTACTTC.